This T cell receptor (beta chain) derives from a study of cytotoxic CD8 clonotypes in ibrutinib-treated CLL. Study at large: Complete response was seen in 2 patients and partial in some 25; roughly twelve progressed and some 14 stayed remitted after a median about six years.

Germline V gives CDR1 MNHEY, CDR2 SVGAGI. V shed 4 bases and J shed 2 bases, with 9 bases lying between them. The CDR3 covers 13 residues. Genomic DNA (roughly 2 micrograms) was obtained from cryopreserved PBMCs for construction of TCR beta libraries. Some clones are missing from TCRdb's copy, which holds only in-frame ones; the method was immunoSEQ multiplex PCR. Among about 130,000 clones listed, 79% were seen once. This clonotype originated in a human donor with chronic lymphocytic leukemia. The rearrangement joins TRBV6-5 to TRBJ2-7; D is unresolved. Sequenced here: PBMCs, sampled after 12 months of ibrutinib treatment. This CDR3 is CASSLGRTYEQYF. CDR3 in DNA: TGTGCCAGCAGTTTGGGCAGGACCTACGAGCAGTACTTC.